Below are 17 T cell receptor beta chains sequenced from a single sample in a study of blood T cell repertoires in COVID-19. The method was immunoSEQ multiplex PCR; TCRdb's version includes in-frame clones alone and lacks a portion of them. The table shows around 190,000 clones, with roughly 90% occurring only once. What was sequenced was peripheral blood. These receptors all come from a man aged 45-65 years with COVID-19, enrolled during active disease.

This chain joins TRBV6-2 or TRBV6-3 and TRBJ2-7; 8 bases fit TRBD1. CDR3 length: 17 residues. After removal of 0 bases from V and 0 bases from J, the junction contained 7 bases not matched to a gene. The germline V gene has CDR1 MNHEY and CDR2 SVGEGT. CDR3 coding DNA: TGTGCCAGCAGTTACTCGCCTGGGACAGGACGCTCCTACGAGCAGTACTTC. It specifies CASSYSPGTGRSYEQYF.

The chain couples TRBV29-1 to TRBJ2-3; 11 positions agree with TRBD2. The CDR3 sequence is 15 residues long. The V gene end was trimmed by 4 bases and the J gene end by 4 bases; junction bases not matched to a gene: 7. Germline V lookup: CDR1 SQVTM, CDR2 ANQGSEA. The DNA for the CDR3 is TGCAGCGTTGTGAGACTAGCGGGACTGGCAGATACGCAGTATTTT. It specifies CSVVRLAGLADTQYF.

The chain links TRBV7-2 to TRBJ2-1; maybe TRBD2 (5 bases). There are 14 residues in the CDR3. V dropped 2 bases and J dropped 9 bases, with 14 bases sitting between them. Germline lookup yields CDR1 SGHTA and CDR2 FQGNSA. Written as DNA, the CDR3 is TGTGCCAGCAGCTTAAGTGGGCCGCGGGTTGAGCAGTTCTTC. It is translated as CASSLSGPRVEQFF.

This chain links TRBV3-1 (or the pseudogene TRBV3-2) with TRBJ1-6; D is possibly TRBD1 (6 bases). This CDR3 contains 12 residues. V was cut by 0 bases and J by 18 bases, with 12 bases left in between. Germline V CDR1 and CDR2: LGHDT, YNNKEL (reference sequence). The CDR3 coding sequence is TGTGCCAGCAGCCAAGAGGGGGGGGCCCCCCACTTT. Translated: CASSQEGGAPHF.

The gene calls are TRBV11-2 and TRBJ1-1; 12 bases match TRBD1. Germline-derived CDR1 and CDR2 are SGHAT and FQNNGV. The trim removed 5 bases at V and 0 bases at J, leaving 4 bases unmatched. The CDR3 runs to 16 residues. CDR3 loop: CASSPGTGGLNTEAFF. The CDR3 DNA is TGTGCCAGCAGCCCCGGGACAGGGGGCCTGAACACTGAAGCTTTCTTT.

The chain joins TRBV10-1 to TRBJ2-5; TRBD2 might be the D (5 bases). Between the trimmed V and J ends, which lost 5 bases and 1 base, there was a span of 14 bases. The CDR3 sequence is 15 residues long. Germline CDR1 and CDR2: WNHNN and SYGVQD (reference sequence). Here the CDR3 reads CASSSLTLAQETQYF. The CDR3, as DNA: TGCGCCAGCAGTTCTCTTACCCTAGCCCAAGAGACCCAGTACTTC.

Turning to this clone: One junction end does not reproduce the germline sequence, and a read error may be involved. The chain recombines TRBV2 with TRBJ2-4; 12 positions match TRBD2. The CDR3 length is 15 residues. Germline CDR1 reads SNHLY; CDR2 reads FYNNEI. As DNA, the CDR3 is TGTGCCAGCAGTGTAACAGCTAGCGGGAGGGCCGACTCGGACTTC. It yields the protein CASSVTASGRADSDF.

The sample holds many counts of this clone. The chain couples TRBV5-4 to TRBJ2-5; 14 bases line up with TRBD2. V was pared by 4 bases and J by 5 bases, with 7 bases of the junction left unmatched. The CDR3 has 16 residues. Looked up from germline, CDR1 is SGHNT and CDR2 is YYREEE (reference sequence). This CDR3 is CASSPTGLAGEETQYF. In nucleotides, the CDR3 is TGTGCCAGCAGCCCAACGGGACTAGCGGGAGAGGAGACCCAGTACTTC.

This chain connects TRBV18 to TRBJ2-3; 10 positions agree with TRBD2. With 4 bases clipped from V and 4 bases from J, the junction kept 5 bases outside the gene matches. The CDR3 covers 15 residues. The germline gives CDR1 KGHSH, CDR2 LQKENI. The CDR3 bases are TGTGCCAGCTCACGAGGACTAGCGGTAGCAGATACGCAGTATTTT. This codes for CASSRGLAVADTQYF.

The chain combines TRBV29-1 with TRBJ2-3; D is undetermined. In germline, CDR1 is SQVTM, CDR2 ANQGSEA. V shed 4 bases and J shed 7 bases, with 6 bases lying between them. The CDR3 loop spans 10 amino acids. In DNA form, the CDR3 reads TGCAGCGTTGCCGAGTATACGCAGTATTTT. It is translated as CSVAEYTQYF.

The chain carries TRBV7-3 and TRBJ1-4; 8 nucleotides align to TRBD1. The CDR3 loop spans 15 amino acids. J was trimmed by 5 bases and V by 1 base; bases with no gene match: 3. Germline CDR1 reads SGHTA; CDR2 reads FQGTGA. The CDR3 nucleotides read TGTGCCAGCAGCTTAAGGGGACAGGAGAATGAAAAACTGTTTTTT. This sequence encodes CASSLRGQENEKLFF.

The V gene is TRBV5-1, the J gene TRBJ2-3; 10 nucleotides agree with TRBD2. The ends lost 4 bases at V and 3 bases at J; junction bases unmatched: 11. Germline V gene sequence: CDR1 SGHRS, CDR2 YFSETQ. CDR3 length: 17 amino acids. The CDR3 loop is CASSPLPVAGGTDTQYF. For the CDR3, the DNA is TGCGCCAGCAGCCCCCTCCCGGTAGCGGGGGGTACAGATACGCAGTATTTT.

This rearrangement joins TRBV7-6 to TRBJ1-1, with no clear D. Trimming shortened V by 2 bases and J by 5 bases, and 9 bases separated the two germline ends. The CDR3 is 13 amino acids. Germline lookup yields CDR1 SGHVS and CDR2 FNYEAQ. The CDR3 here is CASSLKEGTEAFF. The CDR3 DNA reads TGTGCCAGCAGCTTAAAGGAGGGTACTGAAGCTTTCTTT.

The chain recombines TRBV7-6 with TRBJ2-7; D is unclear. This CDR3 is built from 14 residues. Germline V gene lookup returns CDR1 SGHVS and CDR2 FNYEAQ. V gave up 5 bases and J gave up 0 bases, with 11 bases separating them. The CDR3, as DNA: TGTGCCAGCAGCCCCTCCTCGGGCTCCTACGAGCAGTACTTC. Protein product: CASSPSSGSYEQYF.

This clone was seen only once. The chain joins TRBV29-1 to TRBJ1-4, with TRBD1 identical over 7 bases. Trimming took 3 bases from V and 5 from J; bases not matched to a gene: 3. Germline assignment: CDR1 SQVTM and CDR2 ANQGSEA. The CDR3 totals 13 residues. CDR3 amino acids: CSVDVGQNEKLFF. CDR3 nucleotides: TGCAGCGTTGATGTGGGACAGAATGAAAAACTGTTTTTT.

This chain connects TRBV7-9 to TRBJ1-2, with 11 bases matching TRBD1. Germline CDR1 reads SEHNR; CDR2 reads FQNEAQ (reference sequence). CDR3 length: 14 amino acids. V shed 5 bases, J shed 4 bases, and the junction held 3 bases outside the gene matches. CDR3 sequence reads: CASSRGQGGYGYTF. In DNA, the CDR3 is TGTGCCAGCAGCAGGGGACAGGGGGGCTATGGCTACACCTTC.

This rearrangement joins TRBV6-6 to TRBJ1-2; the D is unclear. CDR3 size: 12 residues. The germline CDR1 and CDR2 sequences are MNHNY and SVGAGI (reference sequence). V lost 6 bases to trimming and J lost 3 bases, with 8 bases between them. The CDR3 sequence: CASSIDDYGYTF. Here the CDR3 DNA reads TGTGCCAGCAGCATAGATGACTATGGCTACACCTTC.